What follows are 22 T cell receptor beta chains derived from one specimen sequenced in a study of long-term antiretroviral therapy in people with HIV. At survey level, the immunoSEQ assay was run in its v3.0 version. The method was immunoSEQ multiplex PCR; TCRdb's version includes in-frame clones alone and lacks a portion of them. This sample carries 18,000 or so clones, roughly 78% of them seen once, and the ten largest clones take 7.8%. The material sequenced was unsorted PBMCs, taken at the start of antiretroviral therapy, before treatment. The receptors come from a woman aged 35 to 49 with HIV.

The chain joins TRBV9 to TRBJ2-1; 9 nucleotides align to TRBD2. V was pared by 2 bases and J by 3 bases, with 3 bases of the junction left unmatched. In germline, CDR1 is SGDLS, CDR2 YYNGEE. The CDR3 totals 15 residues. The CDR3 nucleotides read TGTGCCAGCAGCGTCAGCGGGGGGCTCTACAATGAGCAGTTCTTC. Amino acids: CASSVSGGLYNEQFF.

The chain recombines TRBV7-8 with TRBJ2-7; maybe TRBD1 (5 bases). The CDR3 loop spans 12 amino acids. Per the germline V gene, CDR1 is SGHVS and CDR2 is FQNEAQ. Trimming took off 5 bases at V and 4 bases at J, with 9 bases between the two ends. The CDR3 reads CASSLTAYEQYF. For the CDR3, the DNA is TGTGCCAGCAGCCTGACAGCTTACGAGCAGTACTTC.

The chain couples TRBV28 to TRBJ1-5; D unclear. From germline, CDR1 is MDHEN and CDR2 SYDVKM. The CDR3 totals 16 residues. The ends were cut back, 6 bases at V and 0 bases at J, with 15 bases in the middle. CDR3 nucleotides: TGTGCCAGCAGCCTCCGCGTGGAATATAGCAATCAGCCCCAGCATTTT. Translation: CASSLRVEYSNQPQHF.

The rearrangement joins TRBV4-3 to TRBJ2-1; 7 nucleotides line up with TRBD2. Losses at the gene ends were 0 bases for V and 1 base for J; bases not matched to a gene: 6. Germline CDR1 and CDR2: LGHNA and YSLEER. The length of the CDR3 is 17 residues. The CDR3 loop reads CASSQDRAGLSYNEQFF. As DNA, the CDR3 is TGCGCCAGCAGCCAAGACCGTGCGGGACTATCCTACAATGAGCAGTTCTTC.

This clone was counted between two and nine times. The chain uses TRBV6-1 and TRBJ1-2; 7 bases line up with TRBD1. Germline V lookup: CDR1 MNHNS, CDR2 SASEGT. V dropped 2 bases and J dropped 2; count of bases not matched to a gene: 2. This CDR3 is built from 14 residues. This CDR3 is CASSEWGQNYGYTF. The CDR3 DNA reads TGTGCCAGCAGTGAATGGGGACAGAACTATGGCTACACCTTC.

The chain employs TRBV5-1 and TRBJ2-2, with 14 bases lining up with TRBD2. V was pared by 4 bases and J by 2 bases, with 7 bases of the junction left unmatched. The CDR3 sequence is 18 residues long. Germline V gene sequence: CDR1 SGHRS, CDR2 YFSETQ. The CDR3 DNA sequence: TGCGCCAGCAGCCCGGGACTAGCGGGGGCCCTTAACACCGGGGAGCTGTTTTTT. It yields the protein CASSPGLAGALNTGELFF.

The V gene is TRBV5-8, the J gene TRBJ2-7; D is ambiguous. The CDR3 totals 13 residues. V was pared by 0 bases and J by 2 bases, with 6 bases between. Germline assignment: CDR1 SGHTS and CDR2 YDEGEE. CDR3: CASSLEGAYEQYF. The CDR3 nucleotides read TGTGCCAGCAGCTTGGAGGGTGCCTACGAGCAGTACTTC.

This clone occurred once. V and J are TRBV6-1 and TRBJ1-5; 8 nucleotides agree with TRBD1. With V trimmed by 8 bases and J by 4 bases, 4 bases remained unmatched. Germline CDR1 MNHNS, CDR2 SASEGT. The length of the CDR3 is 13 residues. The CDR3 region has the DNA TGTGCCAGCCAAGACAGGGGTAATCAGCCCCAGCATTTT. This codes for CASQDRGNQPQHF.

The chain uses TRBV19 and TRBJ1-5; unclear D gene. Germline CDR1 is LNHDA and CDR2 is SQIVND (reference sequence). The CDR3 consists of 15 residues. The V gene lost 3 bases and the J gene lost 2 bases, with 11 bases spanning the gap. In DNA form, the CDR3 reads TGTGCCAGTAGTATGATCGGGGAGGGCAATCAGCCCCAGCATTTT. This encodes CASSMIGEGNQPQHF.

The V call is TRBV6-6, the J call TRBJ1-6; possible D gene TRBD1, 6 bases. In germline, CDR1 is MNHNY, CDR2 SVGAGI (reference sequence). With 7 bases removed from V and 1 base from J, the gap between germline ends came to 11 bases. The CDR3 sequence is 15 residues long. CDR3: CASMWGASYNSPLHF. Written as DNA, the CDR3 is TGTGCCAGCATGTGGGGGGCTTCCTATAATTCACCCCTCCACTTT.

The chain carries TRBV4-1 and TRBJ1-1; tentatively, D is TRBD1 (5 bases). Looked up from germline, CDR1 is MGHRA and CDR2 is YSYEKL. Trimming removed 0 bases from V and 3 bases from J, with 20 bases in between. The CDR3 has 18 amino acids. The CDR3 region is CASSQDDLGWGVHTEAFF. The CDR3 region has the DNA TGCGCCAGCAGCCAAGATGATCTGGGGTGGGGGGTGCACACTGAAGCTTTCTTT.

This clone has only a few counts. This sequence joins TRBV19 and TRBJ2-7; D possibly corresponds to TRBD1 (5 bases). This CDR3 contains 13 residues. V gave up 5 bases and J gave up 3 bases, with 11 bases separating them. Germline assignment: CDR1 LNHDA and CDR2 SQIVND (reference sequence). The CDR3 loop reads CASSSGSGYEQYF. CDR3 bases: TGTGCCAGTAGTTCAGGGTCAGGCTACGAGCAGTACTTC.

V and J are TRBV30 and TRBJ2-3, with 8 bases identical to TRBD2. Unmatched junction bases numbered 9, after V lost 3 bases and J lost 4 bases. Germline V lookup: CDR1 GTSNPN, CDR2 SVGIG (reference sequence). This CDR3 is built from 15 residues. The CDR3 protein is CAWSPGLVGSDTQYF. The CDR3 coding sequence is TGTGCCTGGAGCCCGGGACTAGTGGGTTCAGATACGCAGTATTTT.

This clone has just one count. The genes are TRBV4-3 and TRBJ2-5; 9 bases are a match to TRBD1. The length of the CDR3 is 14 residues. CDR1 and CDR2 (germline): LGHNA, YSLEER. J gave up 4 bases and V 6 bases, and 6 bases lay outside the gene matches. Here the CDR3 DNA reads TGCGCCAGCAGTCCGGACAGGGGAGCAGAGACCCAGTACTTC. Amino acids: CASSPDRGAETQYF.

The chain recombines TRBV29-1 with TRBJ2-3; 9 bases align to TRBD2. The CDR3 loop spans 15 amino acids. After removal of 6 bases from V and 6 bases from J, the junction contained 13 bases not matched to a gene. Germline CDR1 SQVTM, CDR2 ANQGSEA. The CDR3 protein is CSVRPLAGARDTQYF. CDR3 coding DNA: TGCAGCGTCCGCCCCTTAGCGGGGGCACGTGATACGCAGTATTTT.

V is TRBV6-1 and J is TRBJ2-7; D not resolved. V shed 3 bases and J shed 3 bases, with 6 bases lying between them. CDR1 and CDR2 (germline): MNHNS, SASEGT. This CDR3 is 12 amino acids long. The CDR3 region has the DNA TGTGCCAGCAGTGACGATGACTACGAGCAGTACTTC. Encoded protein: CASSDDDYEQYF.

This clone was recorded only once. V gene TRBV30 combines with J gene TRBJ1-2; no reliable D call. Germline-derived CDR1 and CDR2 are GTSNPN and SVGIG (reference sequence). The V and J ends lost 3 bases and 4 bases respectively, with 12 bases between them. CDR3 length equals 13 residues. In DNA form, the CDR3 reads TGTGCCTGGAGAAGTTTGAGCTTCTATGGCTACACCTTC. It translates to CAWRSLSFYGYTF.

The V call is TRBV11-2, the J call TRBJ1-2, with 7 positions matching TRBD1. V shed 5 bases, J shed 3 bases, and the junction held 3 bases outside the gene matches. Per germline, CDR1 SGHAT and CDR2 FQNNGV. The CDR3 contains 13 residues. CDR3 protein: CASSAGTDYGYTF. The CDR3 DNA sequence: TGTGCCAGCAGCGCCGGGACAGACTATGGCTACACCTTC.

V usage is TRBV5-6 and J usage is TRBJ2-7, with no clear D. The CDR3 is 11 residues long. V was clipped by 5 bases and J by 2 bases, with 5 bases between them. Germline V gives CDR1 SGHDT, CDR2 YYEEEE. CDR3 sequence reads: CASSSTYEQYF. CDR3 sequence (DNA): TGTGCCAGCAGTTCTACCTACGAGCAGTACTTC.

The CDR3 spells CASSQRGGASNEQYF. DNA of the CDR3: TGTGCCAGCAGCCAAAGAGGGGGCGCCTCGAACGAGCAGTACTTC. The chain joins TRBV7-2 to TRBJ2-7, with 7 bases fitting TRBD1. The germline gives CDR1 SGHTA, CDR2 FQGNSA. This CDR3 has 15 residues. V trimming: 5 bases; J trimming: 5 bases; junction bases outside the gene matches: 12.

This clone was detected once. The V gene is TRBV30, the J gene TRBJ2-7, with TRBD1 as a possible D gene (6 bases). V lost 2 bases and J lost 3, with 17 bases in between. Germline V CDR1 and CDR2: GTSNPN, SVGIG (reference sequence). The CDR3 covers 15 residues. The CDR3 region has the DNA TGTGCCTGGAGTCCCTTCACAGGGTTCTACTACGAGCAGTACTTC. It specifies CAWSPFTGFYYEQYF.

The chain couples TRBV20-1 to TRBJ1-2, with a tentative D call TRBD1 (5 bases). Per germline, CDR1 DFQATT and CDR2 SNEGSKA (reference sequence). This CDR3 spans 10 amino acids. The V gene lost 5 bases and the J gene lost 8 bases, with 9 bases spanning the gap. The DNA of the CDR3 is TGCAGTGCTCTCAGGGAAGGCTACACCTTC. It codes for CSALREGYTF.